The 17 T cell receptor beta chains below all came from one sample that was sequenced in a study of post-analysis software for immune sequencing data. Study-wide results and caveats: There were five or six TRBV segments more frequent in patients than controls, and TRBV5-6, TRBV5-1 and TRBV20-1 were among them.

Unique molecular identifiers were present in the TCR beta cDNA libraries. Each CDR3 protein gets one entry after TCRdb re-called the PCR reads with MiXCR. The sample includes 250,000 to 300,000 distinct CDR3 sequences, 30% to 45% seen only once; the top ten take roughly 4.8%. For these TCRs, the target antigens are not known. Source material: blood. Receptor source: a girl aged 10-17 years with multiple sclerosis.

This clonotype has a handful of counts. The chain joins TRBV7-9 to TRBJ1-6; unclear D gene. This CDR3 comprises 15 residues. The V end was cut by 3 bases, the J end by 7 bases, with 13 bases between. CDR1 and CDR2 (germline): SEHNR, FQNEAQ (reference sequence). The CDR3 nucleotides are TGTGCCAGCAGCTTCAAGGGCAGCCAAAATTCACCCCTCCACTTT. Amino acids: CASSFKGSQNSPLHF.

This clonotype was counted many times. The chain links TRBV27 to TRBJ2-3, with TRBD2 identical over 14 bases. The CDR3 is 17 residues long. J was trimmed by 6 bases and V by 5 bases; bases with no gene match: 10. CDR1 and CDR2 (germline): MNHEY, SMNVEV (reference sequence). The CDR3 nucleotides are TGTGCCAGCAGTCGAAGACTAGCGGGAGGGCCCAGGGATACGCAGTATTTT. Its translation is CASSRRLAGGPRDTQYF.

This clonotype was seen a handful of times. The chain is built from TRBV12-3 or TRBV12-4 and TRBJ1-5, with TRBD1 as a possible D gene (6 bases). Trimming took 6 bases from V and 11 from J, leaving 29 bases between them. The CDR3 is 17 amino acids. In DNA, the CDR3 is TGTGCCAGCAGCCTTTCTTGGGACAAGCTAGTCGGTGGAGCCCAGCATTTT. This codes for CASSLSWDKLVGGAQHF.

The chain has TRBV7-9 and TRBJ2-3; tentatively, D is TRBD2 (5 bases). Looked up from germline, CDR1 is SEHNR and CDR2 is FQNEAQ (reference sequence). Trimming took 5 bases from V and 14 from J, leaving 23 bases between them. CDR3 length: 14 residues. In DNA form, the CDR3 reads TGTGCCAGCAGCCCGGGCCGAGGGAATGAAAAACTGTATTTT. It codes for CASSPGRGNEKLYF. The full variable domain, completed using reference TRBV7-9 and TRBJ2-3, is DTGVSQNPRHKITKRGQNVTFRCDPISEHNRLYWYRQTLGQGPEFLTYFQNEAQLEKSRLLSDRFSAERPKGSFSTLEIQRTEQGDSAMYLCASSPGRGNEKLYFGPGTRLTVL.

This clonotype appeared a few times. A much bigger clone sits one base away, suggesting this may be a read error. This rearrangement joins TRBV29-1 to TRBJ2-5; D tentatively fits TRBD1 or TRBD2 (6 bases each). The CDR3 covers 12 residues. In germline, CDR1 is SQVTM, CDR2 ANQGSEA. The CDR3 reads CNQGGNINEQYF. For the CDR3, the DNA is TGCAACCAAGGGGGGAATATCAATGAGCAGTACTTC.

This clonotype was recorded at least ten times. The chain couples TRBV3-1 to TRBJ2-1; 9 bases fit TRBD1. Trimming cost V 4 bases and J 10 bases; bases outside gene matches: 11. Germline values: CDR1 LGHDT, CDR2 YNNKEL (reference sequence). The CDR3 is 15 amino acids. Here the CDR3 DNA reads TGTGCCAGCAGCCCACAGGGGGCCCACCCCAGAGAGCAGTTCTTC. It translates to CASSPQGAHPREQFF.

This clonotype occurred many times. The chain has TRBV29-1 and TRBJ2-3; D perhaps matches TRBD2 (6 bases). The CDR3 is 13 amino acids. CDR1 is SQVTM and CDR2 is ANQGSEA in the germline V gene. With 2 bases removed from V and 4 bases from J, the gap between germline ends came to 10 bases. The CDR3 protein is CSVETGSSDTQYF. For the CDR3, the DNA is TGCAGCGTTGAAACCGGGAGCTCAGATACGCAGTATTTT.

This clonotype was detected ten times or more. The rearrangement links TRBV4-2 to TRBJ2-7; D is undetermined. This CDR3 comprises 15 residues. V shed 0 bases and J shed 2 bases, with 11 bases lying between them. The germline CDR1 and CDR2 sequences are LGHNA and YNFKEQ. CDR3 sequence (DNA): TGTGCCAGCAGCCAAGATCGCGAGGAGCCCTACGAGCAGTACTTC. Its translation: CASSQDREEPYEQYF.

The chain employs TRBV7-9 and TRBJ2-1; TRBD2 agrees at 10 bases. The CDR3 covers 16 residues. Germline V gene lookup returns CDR1 SEHNR and CDR2 FQNEAQ (reference sequence). Trimming took 5 bases from V and 10 from J; bases not matched to a gene: 14. The CDR3 loop reads CASSPGRAGGPLEQFF. DNA of the CDR3: TGTGCCAGCAGCCCTGGTCGAGCGGGAGGGCCCTTAGAGCAGTTCTTC.

This clonotype was counted between two and nine times. This may be a read error, as it is one base from a much larger clone. The chain is built from TRBV12-3 or TRBV12-4 and TRBJ2-1; no firm D call. The tail of the sequence fits TRBJ2-7 better, so the J call may be wrong. This CDR3 is built from 13 residues. The chain's CDR3 is CASSRRSYNEQYF. The CDR3 DNA sequence: TGTGCCAGCAGTAGGCGGTCCTACAATGAGCAGTACTTC.

There are a few counts of this clonotype. The V and J genes are TRBV30 and TRBJ1-2; D gene uncertain. The CDR3 has 15 residues. Germline CDR1 and CDR2: GTSNPN and SVGIG (reference sequence). V gave up 3 bases and J gave up 0 bases, with 14 bases separating them. The CDR3 protein is CAWRMRKLPNYGYTF. CDR3 in DNA: TGTGCCTGGAGGATGCGAAAGCTACCTAACTATGGCTACACCTTC. The entire variable domain, with the rest obtained from reference TRBV30 and TRBJ1-2, is as follows: SQTIHQWPATLVQPVGSPLSLECTVEGTSNPNLYWYRQAAGRGLQLLFYSVGIGQISSEVPQNLSASRPQDRQFILSSKKLLLSDSGFYLCAWRMRKLPNYGYTFGSGTRLTVV.

With respect to this clonotype: A much larger clone lies a single base off, so this may be a read error. The CDR3 region is CASSSLPSGSSYNEQYF. As DNA, the CDR3 is TGTGCCAGCAGCTCGTTACCTAGCGGGAGCTCCTACAATGAGCAGTACTTC. This chain links TRBV7-8 with TRBJ2-1; 10 nucleotides agree with TRBD2. The end of the DNA is better explained by TRBJ2-7, so the J call may be wrong. The germline V gene has CDR1 SGHVS and CDR2 FQNEAQ. The length of the CDR3 is 17 residues.

V gene TRBV10-2 combines with J gene TRBJ2-7; D unclear. Germline lookup yields CDR1 WSHSY and CDR2 SAAADI. This CDR3 contains 13 residues. Trimming pared 7 bases from V and 4 bases from J, leaving 14 bases between. This CDR3 reads CASNELPRYEQYF. The CDR3 DNA is TGCGCCAGCAACGAACTCCCTCGGTACGAGCAGTACTTC.

Regarding this clonotype: A read error may be the cause here, since a much bigger clone is one base away. The chain has TRBV4-1 and TRBJ1-2; no reliable D call. Per the germline V gene, CDR1 is MGHRA and CDR2 is YSYEKL. This CDR3 is built from 15 residues. Here the CDR3 DNA reads TGCGCCAGCATCCAACCTGTTAAAGGTGTAGGGGGCTACACCTTC. It specifies CASIQPVKGVGGYTF.

The chain uses TRBV4-2 and TRBJ2-3; 9 bases are shared with TRBD2. V gave up 0 bases and J gave up 7 bases; unmatched junction bases: 5. The length of the CDR3 is 15 residues. Germline loops: CDR1 LGHNA, CDR2 YNFKEQ. For the CDR3, the DNA is TGTGCCAGCAGCCAAGATGCTAGCGGGGTGAATACGCAGTATTTT. This gives the protein CASSQDASGVNTQYF.

This rearrangement joins TRBV20-1 to TRBJ2-7; the match to TRBD2 covers 12 bases. The J call is uncertain, as TRBJ2-5 better fits the DNA end. The CDR3 loop spans 12 amino acids. Germline values: CDR1 DFQATT, CDR2 SNEGSKA (reference sequence). CDR3 in amino acids: CSGTSGQETQYF. The CDR3 bases are TGCTCCGGGACTAGCGGGCAAGAGACCCAGTACTTC.

This clonotype was picked up a small number of times. A read error may produce the germline difference seen at one junction end. The chain uses TRBV7-9 and TRBJ2-6, with 8 bases fitting TRBD1. Germline V CDR1 and CDR2: SEHNR, FQNEAQ (reference sequence). The CDR3 consists of 15 residues. The CDR3 coding sequence is TGTGCCAGCAGCCGGACAGGGTACGGGGCCAACGTCCGGACTTTC. Encoded protein: CASSRTGYGANVRTF.